These 18 T cell receptor beta chains came from one sample sequenced in a study of T cells in Graves' hyperthyroidism and ophthalmopathy. From RNA transcripts, TCR beta CDR3 regions were amplified. When the TCR CDR3 underwent first-round RT-PCR, the HTBI primer set was used. TCRdb analysed the multiplex PCR reads with MiXCR anew, one entry per CDR3 protein. The repertoire holds about 380,000 distinct CDR3 sequences, with roughly 13% as singletons. Sequenced input: blood. These receptors came from a woman aged 60-70 years with Graves' hyperthyroidism.

Many counts were recorded for this clonotype. This chain joins TRBV20-1 and TRBJ2-3; 9 bases line up with TRBD2. Germline assignment: CDR1 DFQATT and CDR2 SNEGSKA (reference sequence). The CDR3 length is 17 residues. V shed 3 bases, J shed 4 bases, and the junction held 14 bases outside the gene matches. CDR3 sequence: CSASPGAAGGEADTQYF. The CDR3 DNA follows: TGCAGTGCTAGCCCCGGGGCAGCGGGAGGCGAGGCAGATACGCAGTATTTT.

The DNA of the CDR3 is TGTGCCAGCAGCGCAGCCCGGGACGCCTTAACCTACGAGCAGTACTTC. Translating it yields CASSAARDALTYEQYF. The chain uses TRBV9 and TRBJ2-7; TRBD1 or TRBD2 may be the D gene (5 bases each). Trimming cost V 3 bases and J 2 bases, with 18 bases left between them. The germline V gene encodes CDR1 SGDLS and CDR2 YYNGEE. The CDR3 is 16 amino acids. Supplemented by reference TRBV9 and TRBJ2-7, the full variable domain reads DSGVTQTPKHLITATGQRVTLRCSPRSGDLSVYWYQQSLDQGLQFLIQYYNGEERAKGNILERFSAQQFPDLHSELNLSSLELGDSALYFCASSAARDALTYEQYFGPGTRLTVT.

The CDR3 loop is CASSYLAHGGEKLFF. In DNA, the CDR3 is TGTGCCAGCAGTTATTTGGCCCACGGGGGTGAAAAACTGTTTTTT. The chain recombines TRBV6-9 with TRBJ1-4; weak D call: TRBD1 (5 bases). V lost 1 base, J lost 7 bases, and 13 bases lay in between. Germline-derived CDR1 and CDR2 are MNHGY and SVAAGI. The CDR3 contains 15 residues.

This clonotype was counted many times. The rearrangement links TRBV7-2 to TRBJ1-2, with D uncertain. The CDR3 covers 13 residues. V was pared by 1 base and J by 6 bases, with 9 bases between. CDR1 SGHTA and CDR2 FQGNSA come from the germline V gene. The CDR3 loop is CASSLGVQDGYTF. The CDR3 bases are TGTGCCAGCAGCTTAGGCGTCCAGGATGGCTACACCTTC.

This clonotype was seen at least ten times. V gene TRBV5-1 combines with J gene TRBJ2-5; a possible D gene is TRBD2 (6 bases). CDR3 length equals 15 residues. Per germline, CDR1 SGHRS and CDR2 YFSETQ. The ends were cut back, 4 bases at V and 1 base at J, with 14 bases in the middle. CDR3 coding DNA: TGCGCCAGCAGCGGACAAGGGGACTTCCAAGAGACCCAGTACTTC. It codes for CASSGQGDFQETQYF.

This clonotype occurred many times. This rearrangement joins TRBV7-8 to TRBJ2-7, with 8 positions matching TRBD1. The V and J ends lost 2 bases and 1 base, in that order; junction bases with no gene match: 4. Germline lookup yields CDR1 SGHVS and CDR2 FQNEAQ. CDR3 length: 15 amino acids. This chain's CDR3 is CASSLSGQGSYEQYF. The DNA for the CDR3 is TGTGCCAGCAGCTTATCAGGACAGGGATCCTACGAGCAGTACTTC.

Comment on this clonotype: A read error may be the cause here, since a much bigger clone is one base away. V is TRBV30 and J is TRBJ1-2, with 7 bases identical to TRBD1. There are 13 residues in the CDR3. CDR1 is GTSNPN and CDR2 is SVGIG in the germline V gene (reference sequence). For the CDR3, the DNA is TGTGTCTGGAGTGCAACGACAGGGACTGGCTACACCTTC. This codes for CVWSATTGTGYTF.

There are many counts of this clonotype. This chain uses TRBV27 with TRBJ2-1, with 10 positions matching TRBD2. Germline CDR1 reads MNHEY; CDR2 reads SMNVEV (reference sequence). The CDR3 totals 15 residues. J gave up 3 bases and V 6 bases, and 5 bases lay outside the gene matches. The CDR3 region has the DNA TGTGCCAGCAGGACCGGGACTAGCGTCTACAATGAGCAGTTCTTC. It yields the protein CASRTGTSVYNEQFF.

This clonotype was observed at least ten times. The chain employs TRBV6-5 and TRBJ2-7; D ambiguous. The V gene lost 0 bases and the J gene lost 0 bases, with 12 bases spanning the gap. The CDR3 totals 16 residues. Germline V gene sequence: CDR1 MNHEY, CDR2 SVGAGI. The CDR3 region is CASSYSRARSSYEQYF. CDR3 coding DNA: TGTGCCAGCAGTTACTCGAGAGCGCGAAGCTCCTACGAGCAGTACTTC.

This clonotype was seen many times. The chain combines TRBV12-3 or TRBV12-4 with TRBJ1-5; TRBD1 matches at 7 bases. The CDR3 sequence is 15 residues long. After removal of 4 bases from V and 2 bases from J, the junction contained 5 bases not matched to a gene. The CDR3 DNA sequence: TGTGCCAGCAGTTCCCGCAGGGGGGGCAATCAGCCCCAGCATTTT. As protein: CASSSRRGGNQPQHF.

This clonotype occurred a few times. The chain recombines TRBV6-2 or TRBV6-3 with TRBJ1-5; D might be TRBD1 (5 bases). CDR3 length: 13 residues. Per germline, CDR1 MNHEY and CDR2 SVGEGT. Deletions cut 7 bases from V and 7 bases from J, with 14 bases between. The CDR3 region has the DNA TGTGCCAGCATGGGGGGGAGGGGACAGCCCCAGCATTTT. This codes for CASMGGRGQPQHF.

The table lists this clonotype with many counts. The CDR3 DNA reads TGTGCCACACGGACAGCGCTGAGAAACACCATATATTTT. This encodes CATRTALRNTIYF. This sequence joins TRBV12-3 or TRBV12-4 and TRBJ1-3; the D gene is possibly TRBD1 (6 bases). The germline V and J ends were trimmed by 10 bases and 5 bases, with 15 bases remaining between them. The CDR3 is 13 amino acids.

This clonotype was counted between two and nine times. The V and J genes are TRBV10-1 and TRBJ2-5, with TRBD2 identical over 14 bases. The junction had 13 bases not matched to a gene; V was cut back by 5 bases and J by 2 bases. The CDR3 contains 19 residues. Germline assignment: CDR1 WNHNN and CDR2 SYGVQD (reference sequence). The CDR3 protein is CASSSKPPGLAGAQETQYF. The CDR3 bases are TGCGCCAGCAGTTCAAAACCGCCGGGACTAGCGGGGGCTCAAGAGACCCAGTACTTC.

There are many counts of this clonotype. The gene calls are TRBV24-1 and TRBJ2-7; no reliable D call. Trimming stripped 4 bases from V and 4 bases from J, with 10 bases between. The CDR3 length is 13 residues. CDR1 is KGHDR, CDR2 SFDVKD, per germline. CDR3 nucleotides: TGTGCCACCAGTGACTCCGATAAGTACGAGCAGTACTTC. Amino acids: CATSDSDKYEQYF.

This clonotype has just a few counts. The chain has TRBV5-4 and TRBJ2-1; D unresolved. The CDR3 has 11 amino acids. With 4 bases removed from V and 8 bases from J, the gap between germline ends came to 7 bases. Germline CDR1 and CDR2: SGHNT and YYREEE (reference sequence). CDR3 coding DNA: TGTGCCAGCAGCGGAATAGATGAGCAGTTCTTC. Translation gives CASSGIDEQFF.

The table lists this clonotype with many counts. This chain connects TRBV6-5 to TRBJ2-2; the D gene is possibly TRBD1 (5 bases). The CDR3 runs to 15 residues. CDR1 is MNHEY, CDR2 SVGAGI, per germline. Trimming removed 0 bases from V and 7 bases from J, with 12 bases in between. The CDR3 here is CASSYSNRGSGELFF. DNA for the CDR3: TGTGCCAGCAGTTACTCGAATAGGGGAAGCGGGGAGCTGTTTTTT.

For this clonotype: One end of the junction fails to match germline, which may point to a read error. The V and J genes are TRBV2 and TRBJ2-1, with D possibly TRBD1 on 9 matching bases. Germline V gives CDR1 SNHLY, CDR2 FYNNEI. This CDR3 is 14 amino acids long. The CDR3 sequence is CASSEDRGSGGQFF. The CDR3 coding sequence is TGTGCCAGCAGCGAAGACAGGGGGAGCGGGGGACAGTTCTTC. The full variable domain, rest sourced from reference TRBV2 and TRBJ2-1, is EPEVTQTPSHQVTQMGQEVILRCVPISNHLYFYWYRQILGQKVEFLVSFYNNEISEKSEIFDDQFSVERPDGSNFTLKIRSTKLEDSAMYFCASSEDRGSGGQFFGPGTRLTVL.

This clonotype was counted at least ten times. V and J are TRBV7-9 and TRBJ2-7; TRBD1 might be the D (6 bases). The CDR3 runs to 16 residues. Germline lookup yields CDR1 SEHNR and CDR2 FQNEAQ (reference sequence). V gave up 5 bases and J gave up 2 bases, with 19 bases separating them. This CDR3 reads CASSLPLGAKTYEQYF. CDR3 bases: TGTGCCAGCAGCCTTCCCTTGGGGGCTAAAACCTACGAGCAGTACTTC.